This TCR beta chain stems from a study of long-term antiretroviral therapy in people with HIV (dated by TCRdb to between 2021 and 2022). Background for the entire study: The earliest samples were collected about a decade before the 2015 WHO recommendation for immediate ART, when ART was typically delayed until CD4 counts fell. This retrospective serial study examined whether starting ART and sustained HIV suppression were associated with changes in the composition and diversity of the TRB repertoire in peripheral blood. The cohort contributed fewer than 200 cryopreserved PBMC samples from about 30 adults with confirmed HIV infection, collected serially over a mean of approximately six years (range 1-12). Of the roughly 31 participants with HIV, some 12 were female. No cross-contamination during QIAcube processing was shown when test extractions of a monoclonal T-cell line were performed alongside a few dozen polyclonal samples. Overall results and qualifications from the work: Inferences about post-ART repertoire changes were limited because no data were available on ART adherence, viral resistance or therapy changes. Expanded TRB clones identified before ART initiation dominated the repertoire across all time points, though the dominance fluctuated and decreased in many PLHIV after ART. Unsorted PBMC were profiled instead of sorted CD4+ and CD8+ T cells because pre-ART samples had limited cell numbers. Compared with controls, HIV repertoires had narrower CDR3 length ranges, and the network structure pointed to an antigen-experienced repertoire that shifted only slightly toward naive after ART. Owing to limited PBMC availability, only the TCR beta chain was sequenced, without alpha chain pairing. The samples span the years 2004 to 2017, and the ART regimens used at that time may not be as effective as current regimens. ART initiation was associated with a significant increase in TRB diversity, but diversity stayed significantly below transplant donor controls even after long-term ART.

Inclusion was restricted to participants for whom at least one PBMC sample before ART initiation and at least two post-ART samples were available. Every participant with HIV received treatment in the United States of America. Cryopreserved samples of roughly 0.85-11 million PBMC were thawed and washed before DNA extraction. At the time of the earliest PBMC sample for each participant with HIV, ages ranged from roughly 23 to 60 years. PBMC samples from each participant spanned 1-4 timepoints before ART initiation and 2-8 timepoints after ART initiation, with a median of 7 samples. For every participant, serial HIV viral load, CD4+ T-cell count, ART history and demographic data were obtained. Using a Qiagen kit on a QIAcube, genomic DNA was extracted from unsorted PBMC, with samples processed in batches of 12. Points on this clone: There is no known antigen for this receptor. Base qualities were left out, and no much larger clone turns up one base away.

The germline V and J ends show losses of 6 bases and 10 bases respectively, and no gene match explains 15 bases of the junction. The CDR3 goes from the cysteine to the phenylalanine over 15 residues. Just the 45-base CDR3 DNA is kept, in frame starting at base 1. CDR1 and CDR2, looked up from the germline V gene (reference sequence), are SGHKS and YYEKEE. The immunoSEQ hsTCRB v3.0 assay was used at survey level resolution for TRB variable region sequencing. A depth of about 40,000-55,000 T-cell genomes per sample was targeted for TRB sequencing. An Illumina MiSeq with a v3 150-cycle kit was used to sequence the pooled TRB libraries. The published analysis was carried out like this. Repertoire analysis ran in R within a reproducible Nextflow workflow covering QC, data transformation and analysis. Custom analyses were implemented in LymphoSeq2, an R package for AIRR-Seq data exploration. A handful of samples that produced fewer than 5000 total TRB sequences were removed, so approximately 190 HIV repertoires were analyzed. Among the roughly 200 retained HIV repertoires, some 57 were collected before ART initiation and over 120 were collected after ART initiation. Repertoires were downsampled to 5000 TRB nucleotide sequences, with summary statistics averaged over 100 downsampling iterations. TRB sequences were retained for analysis only if CDR3 regions of at least seven amino acids were present. Diversity was assessed using a clonality score derived from Shannon entropy and using the Gini coefficient. In the repertoire networks, any two of the top 5000 CDR3 amino acid sequences were connected whenever the two sequences differed by an edit distance of one. For TRB CDR3 amino acid sequences, GLIPH2 was used to predict antigen specificity groups and MHC restriction. Known CMV, EBV, HIV or tissue antigen associations were flagged by matching CDR3 amino acid sequences against VDJdb and McPAS-TCR. Pre-ART, post-ART and control groups were compared with Wilcoxon signed-rank tests and Holm-Bonferroni correction. Entries here come from immuneACCESS through TCRdb and include only in-frame sequences with V and J called. Some clones fail to appear in such tables; in the studies checked, an unresolved V gene covers under half of the shortfall, and the cause of the remainder is unknown. Clonal size and the V and J genes are those of that table, whereas D and trimming came from the DNA. This sample holds under 25,000 clones; over 60% were observed only once. The ten largest clones capture 8% to 10% of the sample.

The clonotype originates from a young man with HIV. The sequencing used unsorted PBMCs, collected 0.5 years before starting antiretroviral therapy. The chain is made from TRBV5-5 and TRBJ2-1; a stretch of 8 junction bases matches TRBD2. CDR3 sequence: CASTAERGLYREQFF. Read as DNA, the sequence is TGTGCCAGCACCGCGGAGCGGGGGCTCTACAGGGAGCAGTTCTTC.